This T cell receptor (beta chain) was documented in a study of long-term antiretroviral therapy in people with HIV. V was pared by 2 bases and J by 8 bases, with 3 bases of the junction left unmatched. Germline CDR1 and CDR2: MNHNS and SASEGT. The CDR3 is made up of 13 amino acids. Researchers report immunoSEQ v3.0 was run at survey level. The protocol was immunoSEQ multiplex PCR, while the TCRdb copy is restricted to in-frame clones and leaves out a portion. The profile covers approximately 35,000 clones, with more than 75% appearing a single time and approximately 3% taken by the ten largest. This clone occurred once.

This specimen consisted of unsorted PBMCs, obtained 1.9 years after starting antiretroviral therapy. This receptor was identified in a man younger than 35 with HIV. The rearrangement uses TRBV6-1 and TRBJ2-3; 8 nucleotides match TRBD1. DNA of the CDR3: TGTGCCAGCAGTGAAAGGGACAGGATTACGCAGTATTTT. Translated: CASSERDRITQYF.